A single sample is the source of the 24 T cell receptor beta chains below, sequenced in a study of cytomegalovirus exposure and HLA in healthy donors. Primers: 60 Vbeta forward and 13 Jbeta reverse. TCRdb's copy holds only in-frame clones and misses some; the assay was immunoSEQ multiplex PCR. The record lists 100,000 to 150,000 clones, of which the ten most abundant hold 1.5% to 2%. Sequences were obtained from PBMCs. The receptors come from a woman between 35 and 50 years old in good health and CMV-seropositive.

This chain connects TRBV19 to TRBJ1-1; 7 bases match TRBD1. The J segment lost 1 base and the V segment lost 4 bases, leaving 3 bases of the junction unmatched. Germline V gives CDR1 LNHDA, CDR2 SQIVND (reference sequence). The CDR3 sequence is 14 residues long. In nucleotides, the CDR3 is TGTGCCAGTAGTAAACAGGGGAGGAACACTGAAGCTTTCTTT. Translation: CASSKQGRNTEAFF.

V is TRBV6-5 and J is TRBJ1-1, with D possibly matching TRBD1 (6 bases). The CDR3 has 15 amino acids. Trimming left V 5 bases short and J 1 base short, with 14 bases between. Germline V gene lookup returns CDR1 MNHEY and CDR2 SVGAGI. The CDR3 bases are TGTGCCAGCAGTCGCACTCGGGACAAGAACACTGAAGCTTTCTTT. Translating gives CASSRTRDKNTEAFF.

The rearrangement links TRBV18 to TRBJ1-4; 12 bases map to TRBD1. The J segment lost 1 base and the V segment lost 2 bases, leaving 8 bases of the junction unmatched. The germline V gene has CDR1 KGHSH and CDR2 LQKENI. This CDR3 has 19 amino acids. CDR3 nucleotides: TGTGCCAGCTCACCAGTCTGGGACAGGGGGCGTCGAACTAATGAAAAACTGTTTTTT. This encodes CASSPVWDRGRRTNEKLFF.

V and J are TRBV7-9 and TRBJ2-7, with D uncertain. V was pared by 5 bases and J by 2 bases, with 13 bases between. Germline V gives CDR1 SEHNR, CDR2 FQNEAQ (reference sequence). The CDR3 sequence is 14 residues long. CDR3 in amino acids: CASSPPGATYEQYF. The DNA of the CDR3 is TGTGCCAGCAGCCCCCCCGGAGCCACCTACGAGCAGTACTTC.

The J gene is TRBJ2-1, the V gene TRBV19; no firm D call. Germline CDR1 and CDR2: LNHDA and SQIVND (reference sequence). The V and J ends lost 5 bases and 4 bases respectively, with 24 bases between them. The CDR3 has 18 residues. CDR3 in amino acids: CASSGPPGLSAAYNEQFF. For the CDR3, the DNA is TGTGCCAGTAGTGGCCCTCCGGGTCTATCCGCCGCTTACAATGAGCAGTTCTTC.

The V call is TRBV29-1, the J call TRBJ2-5, with TRBD1 as a possible D gene (5 bases). Deletions cut 4 bases from V and 3 bases from J, with 9 bases between. This CDR3 region has 12 residues. Germline loops: CDR1 SQVTM, CDR2 ANQGSEA. This chain's CDR3 is CSVAQGKETQYF. In nucleotides, the CDR3 is TGCAGCGTTGCGCAGGGTAAAGAGACCCAGTACTTC.

The V call is TRBV27, the J call TRBJ1-2; TRBD1 is a possible D gene (5 bases). CDR3 length equals 15 residues. The ends were cut back, 6 bases at V and 4 bases at J, with 18 bases in the middle. The germline gives CDR1 MNHEY, CDR2 SMNVEV (reference sequence). The CDR3 loop is CASRSLRALSYGYTF. The CDR3 nucleotides read TGTGCCAGCAGGTCCCTCAGGGCATTAAGCTATGGCTACACCTTC.

The V gene is TRBV5-4, the J gene TRBJ2-2; D is unclear. This CDR3 region has 16 residues. The germline V gene encodes CDR1 SGHNT and CDR2 YYREEE (reference sequence). Trimming shortened V by 2 bases and J by 0 bases, and 11 bases separated the two germline ends. CDR3 loop: CASSLPLAANTGELFF. As DNA, the CDR3 is TGTGCCAGCAGCTTACCCTTAGCTGCGAACACCGGGGAGCTGTTTTTT.

The chain carries TRBV5-8 and TRBJ2-1; 10 bases line up with TRBD2. The V and J ends lost 3 bases and 9 bases, in that order; junction bases with no gene match: 6. The germline gives CDR1 SGHTS, CDR2 YDEGEE. The CDR3 consists of 14 residues. The CDR3 spells CASSSGTSDVEQFF. CDR3 bases: TGTGCCAGCAGCTCCGGGACTAGCGATGTTGAGCAGTTCTTC.

The chain carries TRBV30 and TRBJ1-1; 9 bases agree with TRBD1. CDR1 is GTSNPN, CDR2 SVGIG, per germline (reference sequence). The length of the CDR3 is 13 residues. J was trimmed by 6 bases and V by 3 bases; bases with no gene match: 5. The CDR3 sequence is CAWRRGQGAEAFF. The CDR3 DNA sequence: TGTGCCTGGAGAAGGGGACAGGGTGCTGAAGCTTTCTTT.

The chain carries TRBV6-1 and TRBJ2-3; TRBD2 might be the D (6 bases). The CDR3 consists of 16 residues. Trimming removed 2 bases from V and 2 bases from J, with 14 bases in between. Per germline, CDR1 MNHNS and CDR2 SASEGT. The CDR3 is CASSESAASATDTQYF. The CDR3 coding sequence is TGTGCCAGCAGTGAATCAGCTGCTAGCGCCACAGATACGCAGTATTTT.

The chain has TRBV5-6 and TRBJ1-4, with a possible D match to TRBD1 (6 bases). The CDR3 is 14 amino acids. The V end was cut by 2 bases, the J end by 5 bases, with 10 bases between. CDR1 is SGHDT, CDR2 YYEEEE, per germline. The CDR3 protein is CASSFGQGNEKLFF. As DNA, the CDR3 is TGTGCCAGCAGCTTCGGTCAGGGGAATGAAAAACTGTTTTTT.

The V gene is TRBV28, the J gene TRBJ2-1; 8 positions agree with TRBD2. The J segment lost 0 bases and the V segment lost 1 base, leaving 5 bases of the junction unmatched. This CDR3 has 17 amino acids. The V gene's germline CDR1 is MDHEN and CDR2 SYDVKM. CDR3: CASSLFWRGASYNEQFF. The CDR3 DNA reads as TGTGCCAGCAGTTTATTTTGGCGGGGGGCCTCCTACAATGAGCAGTTCTTC.

Here the CDR3 DNA reads TGTGCCAGCAGCTGGTCGACAGCCCCCCACGAGCAGTACTTC. This sequence encodes CASSWSTAPHEQYF. The rearrangement uses TRBV5-6 and TRBJ2-7, with D tentatively TRBD1 (5 bases). V was trimmed by 3 bases and J by 5 bases, leaving 15 bases between them. Germline assignment: CDR1 SGHDT and CDR2 YYEEEE. This CDR3 comprises 14 residues.

The J gene is TRBJ2-6, the V gene TRBV19, with a tentative D call TRBD1 (5 bases). The CDR3 is made up of 16 amino acids. Trimming cost V 3 bases and J 4 bases, with 13 bases left between them. Germline V lookup: CDR1 LNHDA, CDR2 SQIVND (reference sequence). Here the CDR3 reads CASSIPGLSGANVLTF. The DNA of the CDR3 is TGTGCCAGTAGTATCCCAGGGTTATCCGGGGCCAACGTCCTGACTTTC.

This chain connects TRBV2 to TRBJ2-3, with 8 bases matching TRBD2. CDR3 length: 15 residues. The J segment lost 3 bases and the V segment lost 4 bases, leaving 6 bases of the junction unmatched. CDR1 is SNHLY, CDR2 FYNNEI, per germline. The CDR3 here is CASSGSSGWTDTQYF. The CDR3 nucleotides read TGTGCCAGCAGTGGCTCTAGCGGGTGGACAGATACGCAGTATTTT.

This chain joins TRBV28 and TRBJ2-5; TRBD1 agrees at 10 bases. Germline loops: CDR1 MDHEN, CDR2 SYDVKM. The CDR3 is 15 amino acids. Trimming removed 3 bases from V and 4 bases from J; junction bases left unmatched: 5. The CDR3 bases are TGTGCCAGCAGTTTTGCCGGGACAGGGGTAGAGACCCAGTACTTC. Amino acids: CASSFAGTGVETQYF.

The V call is TRBV28, the J call TRBJ1-2, with 7 bases that match TRBD1. This CDR3 is 13 amino acids long. The junction had 3 bases not matched to a gene; V was cut back by 6 bases and J by 2 bases. The V gene's germline CDR1 is MDHEN and CDR2 SYDVKM. CDR3: CASRGQFNYGYTF. In DNA form, the CDR3 reads TGTGCCAGCAGGGGACAGTTCAACTATGGCTACACCTTC.

The chain joins TRBV2 to TRBJ2-7; D gene unclear. The CDR3 is 18 amino acids. Trimming removed 4 bases at V and 3 bases at J, with 25 bases between. Germline loops: CDR1 SNHLY, CDR2 FYNNEI. The CDR3 DNA reads as TGTGCCAGCAGTGTAAGCGCCGCCGGTTTACTGCTTGGCTACGAGCAGTACTTC. It yields the protein CASSVSAAGLLLGYEQYF.

The chain links TRBV19 to TRBJ1-1; no reliable D call. The CDR3 length is 14 residues. The V and J ends lost 3 bases and 5 bases respectively, with 13 bases between them. Per the germline V gene, CDR1 is LNHDA and CDR2 is SQIVND (reference sequence). The CDR3: CASSIHAAGTEAFF. The CDR3 DNA reads TGTGCCAGTAGTATTCATGCGGCGGGGACTGAAGCTTTCTTT.

V usage is TRBV11-2 and J usage is TRBJ2-3; 9 positions match TRBD2. The germline gives CDR1 SGHAT, CDR2 FQNNGV. The CDR3 contains 17 residues. With 1 base clipped from V and 4 bases from J, the junction kept 9 bases outside the gene matches. This CDR3 is CASSLGGVTSGSDTQYF. CDR3 sequence (DNA): TGTGCCAGCAGCTTAGGGGGGGTGACTAGCGGATCAGATACGCAGTATTTT.

The chain employs TRBV6-1 and TRBJ2-1, with TRBD2 matching 11 bases. V was clipped by 5 bases and J by 7 bases; unmatched bases: 7. The germline V gene has CDR1 MNHNS and CDR2 SASEGT. The CDR3 consists of 15 residues. The CDR3 coding sequence is TGTGCCAGCAGTCAACTAGCGGGAGTATATAATGAGCAGTTCTTC. Protein: CASSQLAGVYNEQFF.

The chain has TRBV9 and TRBJ2-7; 7 nucleotides agree with TRBD2. The J segment lost 0 bases and the V segment lost 5 bases, leaving 5 bases of the junction unmatched. The CDR3 totals 14 residues. Germline CDR1 and CDR2: SGDLS and YYNGEE. CDR3 residues: CASSISGRSYEQYF. The CDR3 DNA reads TGTGCCAGCAGTATTAGCGGGCGCTCCTACGAGCAGTACTTC.

The gene calls are TRBV29-1 and TRBJ2-1; 10 bases match TRBD2. CDR1 and CDR2 from the germline V gene are SQVTM and ANQGSEA. V shed 6 bases, J shed 4 bases, and the junction held 6 bases outside the gene matches. The CDR3 runs 14 residues. The CDR3 coding sequence is TGCAGCGTCGCGACTAGCGGGTTATACAATGAGCAGTTCTTC. It translates to CSVATSGLYNEQFF.